The 20 T cell receptor beta chains below come from one sample, sequenced in a study of T cell responses to AZD1222 COVID-19 vaccine. Assay: immunoSEQ multiplex PCR; the TCRdb copy retains only in-frame clones and omits some. Found here are 80,000 or so clones, more than 85% of them singletons; the top ten hold around 4.5%. The source material was peripheral blood, sampled 28 days after the second AZD1222 dose. The receptors stem from an adult who received the AZD1222 COVID-19 vaccine.

The chain recombines TRBV5-1 with TRBJ2-1; TRBD2 might be the D (6 bases). From germline, CDR1 is SGHRS and CDR2 YFSETQ. The ends were cut back, 7 bases at V and 6 bases at J, with 17 bases in the middle. The CDR3 has 14 residues. In DNA, the CDR3 is TGCGCCAGCTCGCGAGCGGGCGGGGCCAATGAGCAGTTCTTC. Residues: CASSRAGGANEQFF.

V and J are TRBV4-1 and TRBJ2-2; D is ambiguous. This CDR3 spans 12 amino acids. Looked up from germline, CDR1 is MGHRA and CDR2 is YSYEKL. Trimming removed 3 bases at V and 6 bases at J, with 5 bases between. This chain's CDR3 is CASSHPSGELFF. The CDR3 DNA is TGCGCCAGCAGCCATCCATCCGGGGAGCTGTTTTTT.

This clone has just one count. The chain combines TRBV4-2 with TRBJ1-5; 7 bases align to TRBD1. The CDR3 runs to 19 residues. Germline assignment: CDR1 LGHNA and CDR2 YNFKEQ. V was pared by 0 bases and J by 4 bases, with 15 bases of the junction left unmatched. CDR3 nucleotide sequence: TGTGCCAGCAGCCAAGATTTCGGGACAGCCTTAGCTTTGAATCAGCCCCAGCATTTT. It specifies CASSQDFGTALALNQPQHF.

This clone was detected once. The rearrangement joins TRBV10-3 to TRBJ2-7; no clear D. The CDR3 runs to 12 residues. In germline, CDR1 is ENHRY, CDR2 SYGVKD. Trimming took off 0 bases at V and 6 bases at J, with 6 bases between the two ends. CDR3 residues: CAISESVGEQYF. The CDR3 DNA reads as TGTGCCATCAGTGAGTCGGTAGGCGAGCAGTACTTC.

The rearrangement links TRBV2 to TRBJ1-5; possibly TRBD1 for D (5 bases). The CDR3 sequence is 12 residues long. Looked up from germline, CDR1 is SNHLY and CDR2 is FYNNEI. V was cut by 3 bases and J by 6 bases, with 6 bases left in between. DNA for the CDR3: TGTGCCAGCAGTGACAGGGTTCAGCCCCAGCATTTT. Its translation: CASSDRVQPQHF.

The chain couples TRBV23-1 to TRBJ1-2; no reliable D call. TRBV23-1 is an ORF, with its function uncertain. This CDR3 is built from 15 residues. V gave up 1 base and J gave up 3 bases, with 12 bases separating them. The CDR3 reads CASSQCRGYDYGYTF. The CDR3 bases are TGCGCCAGCAGTCAATGTAGAGGGTACGACTATGGCTACACCTTC.

This chain uses TRBV4-2 with TRBJ1-5, with a weak D call TRBD1 (5 bases). The CDR3 is 15 amino acids. Germline CDR1 reads LGHNA; CDR2 reads YNFKEQ. Trimming removed 0 bases at V and 2 bases at J, with 8 bases between. CDR3 DNA: TGTGCCAGCAGCCAAGATGGAGGGGGCAATCAGCCCCAGCATTTT. Amino acids: CASSQDGGGNQPQHF.

This clone was picked up one time. The chain recombines TRBV11-3 with TRBJ2-1; the D gene is possibly TRBD1 (6 bases). The CDR3 extends over 13 amino acids. Germline V lookup: CDR1 SGHNT, CDR2 YENEEA. The V end lost 1 base, the J end lost 5 bases, and 6 bases lay between the germline ends. The CDR3 bases are TGTGCCAGCAGCTTAGGACAGGACAATGAGCAGTTCTTC. Amino acid sequence: CASSLGQDNEQFF.

This sequence joins TRBV7-2 and TRBJ1-2; TRBD1 agrees at 7 bases. This CDR3 is 15 amino acids long. Germline V gene sequence: CDR1 SGHTA, CDR2 FQGNSA. Losses at the gene ends were 7 bases for V and 10 bases for J; bases not matched to a gene: 18. The CDR3 reads CASNTVPGQWGDYTF. Here the CDR3 DNA reads TGTGCCAGCAACACTGTTCCGGGACAGTGGGGCGACTACACCTTC.

The chain recombines TRBV7-9 with TRBJ1-1, with D uncertain. Trimming took 6 bases from V and 3 from J, leaving 8 bases between them. The CDR3 loop spans 12 amino acids. The V gene's germline CDR1 is SEHNR and CDR2 FQNEAQ (reference sequence). The DNA of the CDR3 is TGTGCCAGCAGGCCCGAAGACACTGAAGCTTTCTTT. It encodes CASRPEDTEAFF.

The V and J genes are TRBV5-4 and TRBJ1-1; D unresolved. The CDR3 runs 15 residues. CDR1 is SGHNT and CDR2 is YYREEE in the germline V gene (reference sequence). V was shortened by 5 bases and J by 2 bases, with 16 bases between the two germline ends. The DNA of the CDR3 is TGTGCCAGCAGACCACCTTTGGCTCAAAACACTGAAGCTTTCTTT. This gives the protein CASRPPLAQNTEAFF. The variable domain in full, completed from reference TRBV5-4 and TRBJ1-1, reads ETGVTQSPTHLIKTRGQQVTLRCSSQSGHNTVSWYQQALGQGPQFIFQYYREEENGRGNFPPRFSGLQFPNYSSELNVNALELDDSALYLCASRPPLAQNTEAFFGQGTRLTVV.

The chain couples TRBV28 to TRBJ2-1; TRBD2 matches 13 bases. Germline V gene sequence: CDR1 MDHEN, CDR2 SYDVKM. J gave up 5 bases and V 2 bases, and 9 bases lay outside the gene matches. The CDR3 loop spans 18 amino acids. CDR3 coding DNA: TGTGCCAGCAGTTTACGCAAACTGACTAGCGGGAGGAACAATGAGCAGTTCTTC. Protein product: CASSLRKLTSGRNNEQFF.

The chain has TRBV19 and TRBJ1-1; D may be TRBD1 (5 bases). V was trimmed by 3 bases and J by 10 bases, leaving 12 bases between them. CDR3 length: 12 residues. Germline-derived CDR1 and CDR2 are LNHDA and SQIVND (reference sequence). The CDR3: CASSIGARLAFF. CDR3 DNA: TGTGCCAGTAGTATCGGGGCGAGGTTAGCTTTCTTT.

The chain links TRBV30 to TRBJ1-4, with 9 bases that match TRBD1. Germline lookup yields CDR1 GTSNPN and CDR2 SVGIG (reference sequence). The J segment lost 5 bases and the V segment lost 1 base, leaving 2 bases of the junction unmatched. The CDR3 is 14 amino acids. The CDR3 reads CAWSADRGNEKLFF. CDR3 nucleotide sequence: TGTGCCTGGAGTGCGGACAGGGGCAATGAAAAACTGTTTTTT.

The chain has TRBV7-8 and TRBJ2-3; 10 positions agree with TRBD2. The CDR3 runs to 14 residues. V dropped 4 bases and J dropped 4; count of bases not matched to a gene: 2. In germline, CDR1 is SGHVS, CDR2 FQNEAQ. CDR3 DNA: TGTGCCAGCAGCTCTAGCGGGAGAGCAGATACGCAGTATTTT. It codes for CASSSSGRADTQYF.

This chain's CDR3 is CASGSGRTYGYTF. In DNA, the CDR3 is TGTGCCAGCGGGTCGGGGCGGACCTATGGCTACACCTTC. The V and J genes are TRBV5-6 and TRBJ1-2; TRBD1 is a possible D gene (5 bases). The length of the CDR3 is 13 residues. The V and J ends lost 7 bases and 4 bases respectively, with 14 bases between them. Germline loops: CDR1 SGHDT, CDR2 YYEEEE.

The V call is TRBV5-1, the J call TRBJ1-1, with TRBD1 matching 9 bases. V trimming: 0 bases; J trimming: 4 bases; junction bases outside the gene matches: 1. Germline CDR1 reads SGHRS; CDR2 reads YFSETQ. The CDR3 has 14 residues. The CDR3 region is CASSLVTGGTEAFF. Written as DNA, the CDR3 is TGCGCCAGCAGCTTGGTGACAGGGGGCACTGAAGCTTTCTTT. The whole variable domain, filled in from reference TRBV5-1 and TRBJ1-1, reads KAGVTQTPRYLIKTRGQQVTLSCSPISGHRSVSWYQQTPGQGLQFLFEYFSETQRNKGNFPGRFSGRQFSNSRSEMNVSTLELGDSALYLCASSLVTGGTEAFFGQGTRLTVV.

This clone was detected only once. The chain uses TRBV6-5 and TRBJ1-6; tentative D call: TRBD1 (5 bases). The CDR3 has 13 amino acids. Germline assignment: CDR1 MNHEY and CDR2 SVGAGI. Trimming removed 9 bases from V and 11 bases from J, with 17 bases in between. CDR3 nucleotide sequence: TGTGCCAGTTTCGCGGGGGAAGGCGCACCCCTCCACTTT. Translated: CASFAGEGAPLHF.

V and J are TRBV10-2 and TRBJ2-3; TRBD1 matches 10 bases. The CDR3 is 15 residues long. After removal of 8 bases from V and 6 bases from J, the junction contained 11 bases not matched to a gene. Looked up from germline, CDR1 is WSHSY and CDR2 is SAAADI. The DNA of the CDR3 is TGCGCCAGCTCAATCCTGACAGGGGGCATCGATACGCAGTATTTT. Its translation: CASSILTGGIDTQYF.

The V and J genes are TRBV14 and TRBJ1-1; TRBD1 might be the D (5 bases). Germline CDR1 and CDR2: SGHDN and FVKESK. The CDR3 sequence is 15 residues long. Trimming pared 4 bases from V and 5 bases from J, leaving 17 bases between. The CDR3 spells CASSPPDITGTEAFF. The DNA for the CDR3 is TGTGCCAGCAGCCCCCCGGACATCACAGGAACTGAAGCTTTCTTT.